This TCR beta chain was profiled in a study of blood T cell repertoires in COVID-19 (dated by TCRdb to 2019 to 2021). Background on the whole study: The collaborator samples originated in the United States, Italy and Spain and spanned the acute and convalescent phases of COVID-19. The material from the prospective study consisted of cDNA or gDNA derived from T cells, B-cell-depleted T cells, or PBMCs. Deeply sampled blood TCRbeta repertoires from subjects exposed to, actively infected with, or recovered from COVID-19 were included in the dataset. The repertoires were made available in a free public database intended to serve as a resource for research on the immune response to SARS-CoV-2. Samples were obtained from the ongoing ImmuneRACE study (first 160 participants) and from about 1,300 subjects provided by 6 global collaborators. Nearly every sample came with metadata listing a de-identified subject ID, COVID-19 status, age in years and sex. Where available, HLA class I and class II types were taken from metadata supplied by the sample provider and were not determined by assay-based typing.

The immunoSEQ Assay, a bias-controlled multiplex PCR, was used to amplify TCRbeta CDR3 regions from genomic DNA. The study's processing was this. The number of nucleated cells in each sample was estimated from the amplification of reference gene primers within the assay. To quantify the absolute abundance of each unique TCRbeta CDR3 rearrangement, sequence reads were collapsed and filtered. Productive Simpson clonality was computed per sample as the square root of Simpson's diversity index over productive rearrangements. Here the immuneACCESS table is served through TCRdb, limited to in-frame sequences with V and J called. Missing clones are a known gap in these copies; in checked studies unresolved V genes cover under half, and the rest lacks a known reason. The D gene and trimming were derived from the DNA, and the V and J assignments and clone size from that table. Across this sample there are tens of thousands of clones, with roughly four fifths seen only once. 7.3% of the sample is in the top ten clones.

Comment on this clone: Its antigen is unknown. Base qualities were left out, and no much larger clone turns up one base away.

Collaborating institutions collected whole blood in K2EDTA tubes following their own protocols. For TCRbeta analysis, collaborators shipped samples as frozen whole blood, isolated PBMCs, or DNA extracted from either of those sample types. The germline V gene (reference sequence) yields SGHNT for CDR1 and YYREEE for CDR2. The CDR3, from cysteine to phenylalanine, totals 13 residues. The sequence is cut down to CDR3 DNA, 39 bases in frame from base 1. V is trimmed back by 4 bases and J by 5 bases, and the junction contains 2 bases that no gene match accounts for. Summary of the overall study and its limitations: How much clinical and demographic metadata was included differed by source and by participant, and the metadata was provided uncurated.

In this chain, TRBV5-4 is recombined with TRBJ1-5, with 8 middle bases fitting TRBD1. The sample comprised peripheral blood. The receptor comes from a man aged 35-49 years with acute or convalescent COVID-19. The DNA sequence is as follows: TGTGCCAGCAGCCTGGACAGGGATCAGCCCCAGCATTTT. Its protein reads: CASSLDRDQPQHF.